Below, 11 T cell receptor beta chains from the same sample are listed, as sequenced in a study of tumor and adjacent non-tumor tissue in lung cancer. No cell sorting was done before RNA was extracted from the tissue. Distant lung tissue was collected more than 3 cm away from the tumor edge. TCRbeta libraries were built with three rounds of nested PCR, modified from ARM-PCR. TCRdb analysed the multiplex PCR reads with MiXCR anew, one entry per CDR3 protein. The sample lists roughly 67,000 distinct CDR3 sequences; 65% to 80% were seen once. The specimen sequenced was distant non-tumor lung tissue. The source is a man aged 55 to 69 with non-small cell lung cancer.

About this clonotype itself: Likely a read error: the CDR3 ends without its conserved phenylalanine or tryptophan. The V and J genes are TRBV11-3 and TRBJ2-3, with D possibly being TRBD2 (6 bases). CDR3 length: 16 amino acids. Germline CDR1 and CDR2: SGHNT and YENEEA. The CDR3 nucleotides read TGTGCCGGCAGCTTCGGGGGAACCTCTAGCACTGATACGCAGTATATT. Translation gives CAGSFGGTSSTDTQYI.

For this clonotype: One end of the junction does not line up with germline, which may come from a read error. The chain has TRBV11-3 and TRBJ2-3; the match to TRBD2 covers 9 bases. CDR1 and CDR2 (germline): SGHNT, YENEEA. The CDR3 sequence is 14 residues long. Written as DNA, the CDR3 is TGTGCCGGCAGTTGGACTAGCGGCACAGATACGCAGTATTTT. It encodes CAGSWTSGTDTQYF.

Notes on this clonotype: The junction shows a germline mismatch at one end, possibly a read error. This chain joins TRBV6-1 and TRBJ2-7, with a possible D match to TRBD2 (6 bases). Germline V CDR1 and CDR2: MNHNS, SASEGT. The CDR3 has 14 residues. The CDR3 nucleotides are TGTGCCAGCAGTGGGGACTGTCTTGTCAACGAGTACTGCTTC. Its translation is CASSGDCLVNEYCF.

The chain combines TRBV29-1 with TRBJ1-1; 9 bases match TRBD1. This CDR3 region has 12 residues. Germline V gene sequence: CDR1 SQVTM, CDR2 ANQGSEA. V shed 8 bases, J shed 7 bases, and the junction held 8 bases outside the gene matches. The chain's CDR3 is CSPRGTGIEAFF. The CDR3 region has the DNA TGCAGCCCCCGGGGGACAGGGATTGAAGCTTTCTTT.

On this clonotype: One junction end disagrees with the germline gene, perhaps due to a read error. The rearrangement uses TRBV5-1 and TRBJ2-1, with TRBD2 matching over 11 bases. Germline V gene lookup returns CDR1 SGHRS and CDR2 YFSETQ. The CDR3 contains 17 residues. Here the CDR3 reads CAISLVLDSGRAREQFF. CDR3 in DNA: TGCGCCATCAGCTTGGTCCTGGATAGCGGGAGGGCCAGGGAGCAGTTCTTC.

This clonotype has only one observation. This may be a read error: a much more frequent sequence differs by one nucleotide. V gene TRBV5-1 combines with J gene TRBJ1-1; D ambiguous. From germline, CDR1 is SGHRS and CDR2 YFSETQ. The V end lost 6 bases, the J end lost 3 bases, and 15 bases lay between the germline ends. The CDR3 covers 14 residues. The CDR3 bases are TGCGCCAGCACCGCCTCCAAGGGAGACACTGAAGCTTTCTTT. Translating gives CASTASKGDTEAFF.

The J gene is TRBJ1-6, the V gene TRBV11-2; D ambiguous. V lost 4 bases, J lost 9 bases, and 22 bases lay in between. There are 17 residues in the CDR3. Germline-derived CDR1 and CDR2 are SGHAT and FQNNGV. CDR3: CASSYLVLGESTSPLHF. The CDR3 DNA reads TGTGCCAGCAGCTACCTTGTGCTTGGGGAAAGCACTTCACCCCTCCACTTT.

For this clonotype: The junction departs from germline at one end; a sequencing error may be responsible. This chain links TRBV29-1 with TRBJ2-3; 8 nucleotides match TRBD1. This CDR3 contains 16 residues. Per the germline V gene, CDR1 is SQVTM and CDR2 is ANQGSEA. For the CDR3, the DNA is TGTAGCGTCGGTACAACCGTGACAGGGGTCACAGATACGCAGTATTTT. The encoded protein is CSVGTTVTGVTDTQYF.

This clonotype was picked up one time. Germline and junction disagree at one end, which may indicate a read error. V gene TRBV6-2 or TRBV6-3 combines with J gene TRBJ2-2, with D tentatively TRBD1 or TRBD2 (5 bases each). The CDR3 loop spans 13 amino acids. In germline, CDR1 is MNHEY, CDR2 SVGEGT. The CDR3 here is CASSYSYIGDLVF. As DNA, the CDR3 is TGTGCCAGCAGTTACTCTTACATCGGGGACCTAGTTTTT.

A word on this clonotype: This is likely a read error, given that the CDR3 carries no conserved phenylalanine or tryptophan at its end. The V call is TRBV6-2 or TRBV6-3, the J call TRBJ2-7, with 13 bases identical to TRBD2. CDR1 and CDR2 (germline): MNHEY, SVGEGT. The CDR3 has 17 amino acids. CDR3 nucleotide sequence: TGTGCAAGCACATTCGGGACTAGCGGGATTAGCTCCTACGAGCAGTACTTA. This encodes CASTFGTSGISSYEQYL.

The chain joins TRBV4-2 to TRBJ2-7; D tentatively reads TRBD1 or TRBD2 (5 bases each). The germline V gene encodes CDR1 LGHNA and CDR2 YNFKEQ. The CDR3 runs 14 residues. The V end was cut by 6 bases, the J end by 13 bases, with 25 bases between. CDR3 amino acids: CASRPTWGRDERYF. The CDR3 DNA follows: TGTGCCAGCAGGCCCACATGGGGTAGGGACGAGCGATACTTC.